The 19 T cell receptor beta chains below were found in one sample sequenced in a study of T cell responses to AZD1222 COVID-19 vaccine. Measured with immunoSEQ multiplex PCR; TCRdb has only the in-frame clones, and not every one. The sample carries 150,000 to 200,000 clones, 75% to 90% recorded once. Here the sequenced sample was peripheral blood, taken on day 0 of MenACWY control vaccination. Receptor source: an adult in good health.

The chain carries TRBV28 and TRBJ1-4; possible D gene TRBD1, 6 bases. V was cut by 1 base and J by 1 base, with 10 bases left in between. Germline-derived CDR1 and CDR2 are MDHEN and SYDVKM. The CDR3 loop spans 16 amino acids. The CDR3 bases are TGTGCCAGCAGTTTATCGGGGGCGGGAACTAATGAAAAACTGTTTTTT. It yields the protein CASSLSGAGTNEKLFF.

The V call is TRBV18, the J call TRBJ1-2; 7 positions agree with TRBD1. The V gene end was trimmed by 3 bases and the J gene end by 5 bases; junction bases not matched to a gene: 6. CDR1 KGHSH and CDR2 LQKENI come from the germline V gene. The CDR3 totals 14 residues. The CDR3 spells CASSPRTGEYGYTF. The CDR3 DNA reads as TGTGCCAGCTCACCTAGGACAGGAGAATATGGCTACACCTTC.

The V call is TRBV10-3, the J call TRBJ1-2; 7 nucleotides line up with TRBD1. Germline V lookup: CDR1 ENHRY, CDR2 SYGVKD. The length of the CDR3 is 14 residues. V trimming: 3 bases; J trimming: 8 bases; junction bases outside the gene matches: 9. CDR3 sequence: CAISDPTGVAGYTF. The CDR3 region has the DNA TGTGCCATCAGTGACCCCACAGGGGTCGCAGGCTACACCTTC.

This chain joins TRBV5-1 and TRBJ2-5; D assignment may be TRBD1 or TRBD2 (5 bases each). The CDR3 covers 15 residues. V shed 0 bases and J shed 5 bases, with 14 bases lying between them. Germline loops: CDR1 SGHRS, CDR2 YFSETQ. The CDR3 protein is CASSLGAGGGETQYF. Written as DNA, the CDR3 is TGCGCCAGCAGCTTGGGGGCTGGGGGTGGCGAGACCCAGTACTTC.

Remarks on this clone: An end of the junction differs from the germline gene, which may be a read error. This chain links TRBV7-7 with TRBJ2-7, with 13 bases identical to TRBD2. This CDR3 is built from 20 residues. CDR1 and CDR2 (germline): SSHAT, FNYEAQ (reference sequence). CDR3 amino acids: CASSCGTGTSGIQSSYEQYF. CDR3 in DNA: TGTGCTAGCAGCTGTGGGACCGGGACTAGCGGGATACAAAGCTCCTACGAGCAGTACTTC.

The CDR3 spells CASSGEGGEQYF. The CDR3 DNA reads TGTGCCAGCAGCGGTGAGGGAGGCGAGCAGTACTTC. The chain has TRBV7-9 and TRBJ2-7; a weak D match, TRBD2 (6 bases). Trimming stripped 5 bases from V and 6 bases from J, with 11 bases between. The CDR3 runs to 12 residues. CDR1 and CDR2 from the germline V gene are SEHNR and FQNEAQ (reference sequence).

J is TRBJ1-5 and V is TRBV23-1; D call uncertain. TRBV23-1 is given ORF status, its function remaining uncertain. Trimming stripped 1 base from V and 12 bases from J, with 16 bases between. The CDR3 contains 14 residues. The CDR3 spells CASSQLTPSVIQHF. The CDR3 DNA is TGCGCCAGCAGTCAATTGACCCCATCGGTGATCCAGCATTTT.

The chain employs TRBV18 and TRBJ2-3; 9 bases are a match to TRBD2. Trimming removed 5 bases from V and 6 bases from J; junction bases left unmatched: 6. The germline V gene has CDR1 KGHSH and CDR2 LQKENI. This CDR3 contains 14 residues. The CDR3 DNA reads as TGTGCCAGCTCATTCGACGCGGGGGGGGATACGCAGTATTTT. It yields the protein CASSFDAGGDTQYF.

The rearrangement joins TRBV6-4 to TRBJ1-5; D gene unclear. Germline loops: CDR1 MRHNA, CDR2 SNTAGT. V gave up 4 bases and J gave up 4 bases, with 8 bases separating them. CDR3 length: 13 residues. The CDR3 DNA reads as TGTGCCAGCAGTGTGGGAATTAATCAGCCCCAGCATTTT. Protein product: CASSVGINQPQHF.

V usage is TRBV5-1 and J usage is TRBJ2-7; tentatively, D is TRBD1 or TRBD2 (6 bases each). The germline CDR1 and CDR2 sequences are SGHRS and YFSETQ. V lost 1 base and J lost 5, with 16 bases in between. The CDR3 has 15 residues. CDR3 loop: CASSLSGGDLHEQYF. CDR3 coding DNA: TGCGCCAGCAGCTTGTCCGGGGGCGATCTCCACGAGCAGTACTTC.

The chain has TRBV6-5 and TRBJ2-2; D is perhaps TRBD1 (6 bases). This CDR3 is built from 14 residues. Trimming shortened V by 5 bases and J by 3 bases, and 10 bases separated the two germline ends. CDR1 is MNHEY and CDR2 is SVGAGI in the germline V gene. CDR3 protein: CASSHRVDTGELFF. For the CDR3, the DNA is TGTGCCAGCAGTCACAGGGTTGACACCGGGGAGCTGTTTTTT.

V is TRBV27 and J is TRBJ2-7; D gene ambiguous. CDR1 MNHEY and CDR2 SMNVEV come from the germline V gene (reference sequence). V was cut by 8 bases and J by 1 base, with 12 bases left in between. There are 13 residues in the CDR3. CDR3 coding DNA: TGTGCCAGCGGAGCGTTCGGTTCCTACGAGCAGTACTTC. The encoded protein is CASGAFGSYEQYF.

The chain uses TRBV5-4 and TRBJ1-2; no firm D call. The CDR3 length is 15 residues. The germline CDR1 and CDR2 sequences are SGHNT and YYREEE (reference sequence). Trimming took off 2 bases at V and 2 bases at J, with 13 bases between the two ends. CDR3 in amino acids: CASSLPQAGNYGYTF. The CDR3 nucleotides are TGTGCCAGCAGCTTACCCCAGGCAGGAAACTATGGCTACACCTTC.

The chain recombines TRBV30 with TRBJ2-7; 7 nucleotides match TRBD1. V was pared by 3 bases and J by 7 bases, with 12 bases of the junction left unmatched. The V gene's germline CDR1 is GTSNPN and CDR2 SVGIG (reference sequence). The CDR3 sequence is 14 residues long. The CDR3 here is CAWRDSPTGEEQYF. In DNA, the CDR3 is TGTGCCTGGAGGGACTCACCAACAGGGGAAGAGCAGTACTTC.

The CDR3 DNA reads as TGTGCCTGGAGTGTAGGGGACAGGGACATTCAGTACTTC. Protein product: CAWSVGDRDIQYF. V gene TRBV30 combines with J gene TRBJ2-4; 9 bases match TRBD1. The CDR3 totals 13 residues. Germline trimming cut 0 bases from V and 8 bases from J; bases unmatched to any gene: 2. Looked up from germline, CDR1 is GTSNPN and CDR2 is SVGIG (reference sequence).

The rearrangement joins TRBV6-1 to TRBJ2-1; unclear D gene. Per the germline V gene, CDR1 is MNHNS and CDR2 is SASEGT. This CDR3 contains 11 residues. V was shortened by 5 bases and J by 8 bases, with 7 bases between the two germline ends. The CDR3 loop is CASSYVDEQFF. The CDR3 nucleotides read TGTGCCAGCAGTTATGTTGATGAGCAGTTCTTC.

V is TRBV23-1 and J is TRBJ1-5; a weak D match, TRBD1 (5 bases). TRBV23-1 is given ORF status, its function remaining uncertain. The CDR3 spans 14 residues. The ends were cut back, 2 bases at V and 2 bases at J, with 7 bases in the middle. Here the CDR3 reads CASSQIGGNQPQHF. The CDR3 coding sequence is TGCGCCAGCAGTCAAATAGGGGGCAATCAGCCCCAGCATTTT.

The rearrangement joins TRBV6-5 to TRBJ1-4, with 10 positions matching TRBD1. Germline CDR1 MNHEY, CDR2 SVGAGI. With 4 bases clipped from V and 6 bases from J, the junction kept 8 bases outside the gene matches. The CDR3 runs to 16 residues. CDR3 nucleotide sequence: TGTGCCAGCAGTTTCATTACCGGGACAGGGGATGAAAAACTGTTTTTT. Its translation: CASSFITGTGDEKLFF.

The V and J genes are TRBV6-5 and TRBJ2-5; D gene uncertain. Trimming pared 8 bases from V and 0 bases from J, leaving 7 bases between. This CDR3 has 12 amino acids. CDR1 and CDR2 from the germline V gene are MNHEY and SVGAGI. The CDR3 region has the DNA TGTGCCAGCTCCCTCAACCAAGAGACCCAGTACTTC. The encoded protein is CASSLNQETQYF.